Below are 8 T cell receptor beta chains sequenced from a single sample in a study of blood T cell repertoires in COVID-19. TCRdb keeps only in-frame clones here, not all; method: immunoSEQ multiplex PCR. The data show about 170,000 clones, around 83% seen once. Sequencing input: peripheral blood. These receptor sequences come from a woman between 65 and 79 years old who had recovered from COVID-19.

The gene calls are TRBV3-1 (or the pseudogene TRBV3-2) and TRBJ2-7; D possibly corresponds to TRBD1 (6 bases). V was clipped by 4 bases and J by 0 bases, with 13 bases between them. CDR3 size: 15 residues. The germline gives CDR1 LGHDT, CDR2 YNNKEL (reference sequence). The CDR3 is CASSRAGVFSYEQYF. DNA of the CDR3: TGTGCCAGCAGCCGGGCAGGGGTATTCTCCTACGAGCAGTACTTC.

This clone was recorded only once. V usage is TRBV5-6 and J usage is TRBJ1-1; D perhaps matches TRBD1 (5 bases). The CDR3 sequence is 15 residues long. CDR1 SGHDT and CDR2 YYEEEE come from the germline V gene. V lost 0 bases to trimming and J lost 1 base, with 10 bases between them. The CDR3 region is CASSLGGRQNTEAFF. For the CDR3, the DNA is TGTGCCAGCAGCTTGGGGGGCAGGCAGAACACTGAAGCTTTCTTT.

The chain employs TRBV18 and TRBJ1-1; D ambiguous. The CDR3 is 15 amino acids. Germline V gene data show CDR1 as KGHSH and CDR2 as LQKENI. Trimming shortened V by 4 bases and J by 3 bases, and 15 bases separated the two germline ends. The CDR3: CASSQEGLSYTEAFF. The CDR3 DNA reads TGTGCCAGCTCACAGGAGGGATTGTCGTACACTGAAGCTTTCTTT.

The V and J genes are TRBV3-1 (or the pseudogene TRBV3-2) and TRBJ2-6; D is possibly TRBD1 (6 bases). The germline V gene encodes CDR1 LGHDT and CDR2 YNNKEL (reference sequence). Trimming took off 3 bases at V and 1 base at J, with 10 bases between the two ends. This CDR3 comprises 16 residues. CDR3 coding DNA: TGTGCCAGCAGCCACCGACAGGTGTCTGGGGCCAACGTCCTGACTTTC. It yields the protein CASSHRQVSGANVLTF.

The sample holds one count of this clone. The chain combines TRBV5-1 with TRBJ2-3; 9 nucleotides align to TRBD2. This CDR3 contains 15 residues. CDR1 SGHRS and CDR2 YFSETQ come from the germline V gene. V shed 3 bases, J shed 4 bases, and the junction held 6 bases outside the gene matches. CDR3 sequence: CASSSGGGGPDTQYF. The CDR3 region has the DNA TGCGCCAGCAGCTCCGGCGGGGGGGGGCCAGATACGCAGTATTTT.

The chain recombines TRBV5-1 with TRBJ1-1; the D gene is possibly TRBD1 (5 bases). Germline V gives CDR1 SGHRS, CDR2 YFSETQ. Trimming removed 3 bases from V and 1 base from J, with 13 bases in between. The CDR3 loop spans 15 amino acids. The CDR3 region has the DNA TGCGCCAGCAGCTCCCCCCGGGGGAGGAACACTGAAGCTTTCTTT. It specifies CASSSPRGRNTEAFF.

The chain combines TRBV5-1 with TRBJ2-7; 7 bases are a match to TRBD1. The CDR3 is 15 amino acids. Trimming cost V 4 bases and J 2 bases; bases outside gene matches: 9. In germline, CDR1 is SGHRS, CDR2 YFSETQ. This chain's CDR3 is CASSTRQGSPYEQYF. Written as DNA, the CDR3 is TGCGCCAGCAGCACCCGACAGGGATCCCCCTACGAGCAGTACTTC.

J is TRBJ2-5 and V is TRBV2; 8 bases agree with TRBD2. CDR3 length equals 15 residues. With 4 bases clipped from V and 1 base from J, the junction kept 5 bases outside the gene matches. The germline V gene encodes CDR1 SNHLY and CDR2 FYNNEI. The CDR3 nucleotides are TGTGCCAGCAGTGGCAGCGGGGGTCTCCAAGAGACCCAGTACTTC. Translation: CASSGSGGLQETQYF.